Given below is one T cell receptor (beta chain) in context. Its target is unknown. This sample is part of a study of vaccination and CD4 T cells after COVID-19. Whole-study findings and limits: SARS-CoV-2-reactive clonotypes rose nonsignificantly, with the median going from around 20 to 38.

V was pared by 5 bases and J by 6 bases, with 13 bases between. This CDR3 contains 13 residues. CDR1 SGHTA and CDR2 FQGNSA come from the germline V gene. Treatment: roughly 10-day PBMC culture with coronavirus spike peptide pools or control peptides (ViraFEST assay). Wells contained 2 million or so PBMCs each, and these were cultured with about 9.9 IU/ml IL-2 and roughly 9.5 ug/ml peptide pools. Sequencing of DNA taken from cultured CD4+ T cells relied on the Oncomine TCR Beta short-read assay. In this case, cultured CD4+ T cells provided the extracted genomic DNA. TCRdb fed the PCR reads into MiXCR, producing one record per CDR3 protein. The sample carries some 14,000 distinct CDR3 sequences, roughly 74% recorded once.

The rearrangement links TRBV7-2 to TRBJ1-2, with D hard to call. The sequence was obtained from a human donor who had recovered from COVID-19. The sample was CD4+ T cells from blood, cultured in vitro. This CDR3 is CASSPAGSHGYTF. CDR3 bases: TGTGCCAGCAGCCCAGCGGGAAGCCATGGCTACACCTTC.